Listed below are T cell receptor beta chains from one sample, sequenced in a study of T cells expressing NK-cell markers. TCRdb derives one entry per CDR3 protein from the 5' RACE reads, leaving out DNA. The listing records 250,000 or so distinct CDR3 sequences. Sequenced sample: blood T cells: a sorted CD56 or NKG2C T cell subset, CD4+ or CD8+ T cells, or bulk PBMC T cells (not recorded which). Receptor source: a woman aged 18-70 years in good health. CDR3s include the opening cysteine and the closing phenylalanine or tryptophan.

j_gene	v_gene	CDR3aa
TRBJ1-2	TRBV20-1	CSARKGWVGCTF
TRBJ2-3	TRBV29-1	CSVGTSGSHTDTQYF
TRBJ2-5	TRBV7-6	CASSSVGTSGTQETQYF
TRBJ2-3	TRBV9	CASSGNPGQGIDTQYF
TRBJ1-1	TRBV6-2/TRBV6-3	CASNNLLGPAGNTEAFF
TRBJ1-2	TRBV5-1	CASSQTDPGTAPNGYTF
TRBJ2-1	TRBV20-1	CSARDRLKGYNEQFF
TRBJ2-4	TRBV30	CAWSPPRLAGAYKNIQYF
TRBJ2-7	TRBV20-1	CSARDTGTLIEQYF
TRBJ2-7	TRBV20-1	CSARGAFYEQYF
TRBJ2-2	TRBV6-5	CASSFPSGGNTGELFF
TRBJ2-7	TRBV7-2	CASSPKRETYEQYF
TRBJ2-1	TRBV5-1	CASSAAPGLAGGPSIYNEQFF
TRBJ2-2	TRBV18	CASSPPLGELFF
TRBJ1-1	TRBV7-2	CASSPRIRFRYTEAFF
TRBJ2-2	TRBV20-1	CSARGRGNTGELFF
TRBJ1-1	TRBV7-2	CASSPRQGSNEAFF